This TCR beta chain was obtained from a study of Ad26.COV2.S vaccination and SARS-CoV-2 variants. Study details: Intramuscularly, Ad26.COV2.S was given either once or twice, 56 days apart. Study observations and caveats: Substantial breadth was reportedly displayed by spike-specific CD8+ and CD4+ T cell responses after vaccination. Analyses of TCR breadth and depth may have underestimated total T cell responses.

A note on this clone: Its target is not known.

Treatment specified: 15 to 20 received Ad26.COV2.S at low or high dose, single or two shots; roughly five received placebo; per-sample allocation not given. Following the first vaccine or placebo injection, samples were taken on day 63. Clones were sequenced by immunoSEQ multiplex PCR, and TCRdb holds only the in-frame ones, with some missing. In the table there are about 350,000 clones, approximately 81% of which are singletons. Germline CDR1 is SGHRS and CDR2 is YFSETQ. This CDR3 has 16 residues. Trimming stripped 4 bases from V and 2 bases from J, with 15 bases between. The material was peripheral blood, obtained in a trial of Ad26.COV2.S vaccine versus placebo. The TCR was taken from a person aged 18-60 years who received the Ad26.COV2.S COVID-19 vaccine or a placebo. The rearrangement joins TRBV5-1 to TRBJ2-2; D is ambiguous. The CDR3 is CASSLQIHTNTGELFF. For the CDR3, the DNA is TGCGCCAGCAGCCTACAGATACACACAAACACCGGGGAGCTGTTTTTT.